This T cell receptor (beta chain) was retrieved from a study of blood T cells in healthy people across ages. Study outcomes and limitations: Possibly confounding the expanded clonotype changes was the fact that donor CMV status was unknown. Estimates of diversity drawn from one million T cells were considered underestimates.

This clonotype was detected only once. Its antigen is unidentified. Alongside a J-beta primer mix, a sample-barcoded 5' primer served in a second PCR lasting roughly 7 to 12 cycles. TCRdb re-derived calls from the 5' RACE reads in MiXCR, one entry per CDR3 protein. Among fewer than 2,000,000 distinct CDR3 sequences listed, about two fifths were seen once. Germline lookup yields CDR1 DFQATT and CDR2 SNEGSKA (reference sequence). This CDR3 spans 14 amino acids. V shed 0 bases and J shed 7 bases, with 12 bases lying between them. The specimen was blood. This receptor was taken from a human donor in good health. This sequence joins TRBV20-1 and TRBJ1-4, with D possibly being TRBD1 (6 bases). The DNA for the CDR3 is TGCAGTGCTAGAGAGGGGGCTGGGAGTGAAAAACTGTTTTTT. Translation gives CSAREGAGSEKLFF.